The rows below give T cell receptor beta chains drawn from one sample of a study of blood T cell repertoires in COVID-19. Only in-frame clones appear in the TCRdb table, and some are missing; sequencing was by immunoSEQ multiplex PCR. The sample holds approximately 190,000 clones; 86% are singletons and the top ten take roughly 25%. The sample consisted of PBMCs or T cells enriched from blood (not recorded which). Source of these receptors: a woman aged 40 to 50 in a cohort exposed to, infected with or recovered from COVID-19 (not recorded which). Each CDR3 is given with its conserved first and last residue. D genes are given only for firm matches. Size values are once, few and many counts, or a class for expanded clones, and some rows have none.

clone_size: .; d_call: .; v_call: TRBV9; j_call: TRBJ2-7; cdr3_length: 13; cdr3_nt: TGTGCCAGCAGCGTAGGTCAGGCTTCCGAGCAGTACTTC; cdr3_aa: CASSVGQASEQYF
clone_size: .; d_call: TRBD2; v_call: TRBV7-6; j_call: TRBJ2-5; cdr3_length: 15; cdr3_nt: TGTGCCAGCAGCTTCCCCAGCGGGGCCCAAGAGACCCAGTACTTC; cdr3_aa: CASSFPSGAQETQYF
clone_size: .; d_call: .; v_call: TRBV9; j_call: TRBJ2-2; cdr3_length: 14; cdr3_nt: TGTGCCAGCAGCCCCGAGAGGGGGGGGCTCGAGCTGTTTTTT; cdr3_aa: CASSPERGGLELFF
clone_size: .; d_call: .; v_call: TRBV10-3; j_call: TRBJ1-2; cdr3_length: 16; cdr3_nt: TGTGCCATCAGTGAGTCGAAACGTTCGGGGAACTATGGCTACACCTTC; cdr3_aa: CAISESKRSGNYGYTF
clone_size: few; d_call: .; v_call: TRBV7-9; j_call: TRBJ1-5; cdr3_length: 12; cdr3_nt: TGTGCCAGCAGCTTAGACAGGCAGCCCCAGCATTTT; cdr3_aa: CASSLDRQPQHF
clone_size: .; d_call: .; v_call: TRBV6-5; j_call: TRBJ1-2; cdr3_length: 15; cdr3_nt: TGTGCCAGCAGTTACGGGGGGGGCCGGGAGTATGGCTACACCTTC; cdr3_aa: CASSYGGGREYGYTF
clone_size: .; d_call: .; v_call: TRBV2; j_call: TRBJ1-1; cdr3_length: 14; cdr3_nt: TGTGCCAGCAGGGACAGCTTTATGGTGGCTGAAGCTTTCTTT; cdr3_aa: CASRDSFMVAEAFF
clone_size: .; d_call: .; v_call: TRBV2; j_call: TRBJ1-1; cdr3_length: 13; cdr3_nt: TGTGCCAGCAGTTTGCAGGGTTACACTGAAGCTTTCTTT; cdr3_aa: CASSLQGYTEAFF
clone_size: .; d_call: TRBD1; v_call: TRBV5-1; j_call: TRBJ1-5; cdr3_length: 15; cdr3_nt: TGCGCCACCGGGGACAGTCTCCTTCCTAATCAGCCCCAGCATTTT; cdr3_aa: CATGDSLLPNQPQHF
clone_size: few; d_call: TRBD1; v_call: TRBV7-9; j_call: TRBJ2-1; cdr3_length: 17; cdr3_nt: TGTGCCAGCAGCTTTTTGGCCGAGACAGGGATATACAATGAGCAGTTCTTC; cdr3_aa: CASSFLAETGIYNEQFF
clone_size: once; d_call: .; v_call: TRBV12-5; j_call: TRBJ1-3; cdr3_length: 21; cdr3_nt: TGTGCTAGTGGTTTGGTGGTGTATAAGGACAGAGATTTGAGCTCTGGAAACACCATATATTTT; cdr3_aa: CASGLVVYKDRDLSSGNTIYF
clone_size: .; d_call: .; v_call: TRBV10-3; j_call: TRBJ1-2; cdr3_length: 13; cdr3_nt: TGTGCCATCAGTGTACAGGGCAACTCTGGCTACACCTTC; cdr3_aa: CAISVQGNSGYTF
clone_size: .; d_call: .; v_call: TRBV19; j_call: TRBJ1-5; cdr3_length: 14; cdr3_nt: TGTGCCAGTAGTATGTCGGGAGAGAGGCAGCCCCAGCATTTT; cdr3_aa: CASSMSGERQPQHF
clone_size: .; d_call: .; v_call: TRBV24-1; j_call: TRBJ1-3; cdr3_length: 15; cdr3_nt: TGTGCCACCAGTGATCCACGGGGATCAGGAAACACCATATATTTT; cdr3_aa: CATSDPRGSGNTIYF
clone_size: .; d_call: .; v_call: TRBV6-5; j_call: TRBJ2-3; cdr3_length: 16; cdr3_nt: TGTGCCAGCAGTTACGGTTCCTCAGGGGCCACAGATACGCAGTATTTT; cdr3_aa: CASSYGSSGATDTQYF
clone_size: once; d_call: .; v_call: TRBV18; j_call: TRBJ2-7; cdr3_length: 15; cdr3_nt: TGTGCCAGCTCACCTTTCGCCGGGAGCTCCTACGAGCAGTACTTC; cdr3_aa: CASSPFAGSSYEQYF
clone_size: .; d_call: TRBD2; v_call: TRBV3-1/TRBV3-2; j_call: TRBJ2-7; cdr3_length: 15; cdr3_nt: TGTGCCAGCAGCCAAGTGAGGACTAGGATCGCCGAGCAGTACTTC; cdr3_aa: CASSQVRTRIAEQYF
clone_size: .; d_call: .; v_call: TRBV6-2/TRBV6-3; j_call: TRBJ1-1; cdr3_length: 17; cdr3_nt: TGTGCCAGCAGTTACGATCGACGGGGGGGATTGAACACTGAAGCTTTCTTT; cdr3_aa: CASSYDRRGGLNTEAFF
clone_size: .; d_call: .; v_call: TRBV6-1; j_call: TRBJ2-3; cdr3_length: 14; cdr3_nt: TGTGCCAGCAGTGAGGTAGTACTCACAGATACGCAGTATTTT; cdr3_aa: CASSEVVLTDTQYF
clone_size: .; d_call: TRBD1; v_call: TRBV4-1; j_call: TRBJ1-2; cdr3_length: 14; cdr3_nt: TGCGCCAGCAGCCAGGTGGGACAGAGACGAGGCTACACCTTC; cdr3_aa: CASSQVGQRRGYTF
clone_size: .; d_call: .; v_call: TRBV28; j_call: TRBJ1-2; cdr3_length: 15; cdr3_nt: TGTGCCAGCAGCTTAGGGGTACAGGGTGACTATGGCTACACCTTC; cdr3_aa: CASSLGVQGDYGYTF
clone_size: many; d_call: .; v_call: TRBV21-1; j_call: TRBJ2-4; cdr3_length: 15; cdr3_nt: TGTGCCAGCAGGACAGGGTTTGGGGCCAAAAACATTCAGTACTTC; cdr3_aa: CASRTGFGAKNIQYF
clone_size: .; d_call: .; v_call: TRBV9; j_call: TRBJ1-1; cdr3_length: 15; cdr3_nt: TGTGCCAGCAGCGTAGCCGGACAGATGAACACTGAAGCTTTCTTT; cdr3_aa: CASSVAGQMNTEAFF
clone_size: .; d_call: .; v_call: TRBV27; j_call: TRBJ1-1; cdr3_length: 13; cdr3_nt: TGTGCCAGCAGTTTAAGAAAGTCGGCTGAAGCTTTCTTT; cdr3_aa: CASSLRKSAEAFF
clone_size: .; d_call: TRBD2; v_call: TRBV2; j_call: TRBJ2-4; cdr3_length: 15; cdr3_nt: TGTGCCAGCAGAGACACCGGGGGGGCCAAAAACATTCAGTACTTC; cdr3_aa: CASRDTGGAKNIQYF
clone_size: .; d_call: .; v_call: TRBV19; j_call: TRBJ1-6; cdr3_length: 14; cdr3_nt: TGTGCCAGTTCGGAGGACTACTATAATTCACCCCTCCACTTT; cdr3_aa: CASSEDYYNSPLHF
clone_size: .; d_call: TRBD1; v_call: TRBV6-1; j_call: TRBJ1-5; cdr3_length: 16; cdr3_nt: TGTGCCAGCAGTGAGGGACAGGGGAGAAGCAATCAGCCCCAGCATTTT; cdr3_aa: CASSEGQGRSNQPQHF
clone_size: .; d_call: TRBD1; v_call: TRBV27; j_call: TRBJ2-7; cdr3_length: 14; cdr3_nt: TGTGCCAGCAGTCCTGGGACAGGGGGCTACGAGCAGTACTTC; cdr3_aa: CASSPGTGGYEQYF
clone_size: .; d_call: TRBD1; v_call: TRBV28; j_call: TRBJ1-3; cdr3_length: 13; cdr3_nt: TGTGCCAGCAGGGGCGGACAGGGGGCTGACATATATTTT; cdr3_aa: CASRGGQGADIYF
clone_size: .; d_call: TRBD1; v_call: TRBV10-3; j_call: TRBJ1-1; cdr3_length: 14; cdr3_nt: TGTGCCATCAGTTTAGGACAGGGGCACACTGAAGCTTTCTTT; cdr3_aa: CAISLGQGHTEAFF
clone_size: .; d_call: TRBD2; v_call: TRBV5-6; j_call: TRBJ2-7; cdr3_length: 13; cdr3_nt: TGTGCCAGCAGCCTGCAGAAAACTAGCGGGAGGCGCTTC; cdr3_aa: CASSLQKTSGRRF
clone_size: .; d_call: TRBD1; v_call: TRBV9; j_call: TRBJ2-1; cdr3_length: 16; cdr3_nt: TGTGCCAGCAGCGTAGGGACGGGACAGGGTTCCAATGAGCAGTTCTTC; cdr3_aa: CASSVGTGQGSNEQFF
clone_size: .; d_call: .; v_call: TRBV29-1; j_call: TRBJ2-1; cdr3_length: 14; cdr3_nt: TGCAGCGTTGACTCCGGGAGCTCCTACAATGAGCAGTTCTTC; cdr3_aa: CSVDSGSSYNEQFF
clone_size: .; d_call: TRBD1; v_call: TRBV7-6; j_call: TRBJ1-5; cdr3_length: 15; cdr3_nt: TGTGCCAGCAGCGCAAGACAGGGGGCAAATCAGCCCCAGCATTTT; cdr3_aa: CASSARQGANQPQHF
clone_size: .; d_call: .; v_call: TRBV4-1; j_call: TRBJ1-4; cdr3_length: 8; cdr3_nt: TGCGCCAGCAGCCAAGACTATTTT; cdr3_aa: CASSQDYF
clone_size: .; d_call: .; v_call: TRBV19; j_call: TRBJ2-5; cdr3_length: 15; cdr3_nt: TGTGCCAGTAGTATAGTGATAGGCAGGCAAGAGACCCAGTACTTC; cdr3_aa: CASSIVIGRQETQYF